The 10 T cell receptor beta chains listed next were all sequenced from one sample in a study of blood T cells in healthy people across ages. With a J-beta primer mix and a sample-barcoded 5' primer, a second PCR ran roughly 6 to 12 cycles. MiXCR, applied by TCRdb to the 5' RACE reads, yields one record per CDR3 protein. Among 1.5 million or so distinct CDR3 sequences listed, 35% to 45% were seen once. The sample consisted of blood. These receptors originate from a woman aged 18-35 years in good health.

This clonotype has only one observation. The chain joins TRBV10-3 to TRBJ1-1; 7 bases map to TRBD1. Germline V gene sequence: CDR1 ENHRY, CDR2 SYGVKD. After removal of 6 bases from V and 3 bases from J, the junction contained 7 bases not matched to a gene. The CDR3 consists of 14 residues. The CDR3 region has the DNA TGTGCCATCAGCGACTGGACAGGTGACACTGAAGCTTTCTTT. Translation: CAISDWTGDTEAFF.

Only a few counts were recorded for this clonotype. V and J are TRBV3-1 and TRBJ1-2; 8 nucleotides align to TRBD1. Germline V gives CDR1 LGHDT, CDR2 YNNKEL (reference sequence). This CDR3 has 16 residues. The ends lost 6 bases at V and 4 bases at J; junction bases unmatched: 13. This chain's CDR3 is CASSLQNRGRIYGYTF. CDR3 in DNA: TGTGCCAGCAGTCTCCAGAACAGGGGGAGGATCTATGGCTACACCTTC.

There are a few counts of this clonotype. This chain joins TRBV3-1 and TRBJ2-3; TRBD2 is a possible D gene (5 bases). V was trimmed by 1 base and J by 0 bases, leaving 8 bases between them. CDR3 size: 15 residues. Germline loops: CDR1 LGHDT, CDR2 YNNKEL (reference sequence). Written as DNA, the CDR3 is TGTGCCAGCAGCCAAGGCGGGTTTAGCACAGATACGCAGTATTTT. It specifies CASSQGGFSTDTQYF.

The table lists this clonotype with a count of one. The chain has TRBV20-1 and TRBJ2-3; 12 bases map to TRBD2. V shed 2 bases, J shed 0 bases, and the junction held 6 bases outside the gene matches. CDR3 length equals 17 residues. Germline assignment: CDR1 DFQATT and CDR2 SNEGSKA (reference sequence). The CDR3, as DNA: TGCAGTGCTAGAAGATCCGGGACTAGCGGGAGCACAGATACGCAGTATTTT. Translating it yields CSARRSGTSGSTDTQYF.

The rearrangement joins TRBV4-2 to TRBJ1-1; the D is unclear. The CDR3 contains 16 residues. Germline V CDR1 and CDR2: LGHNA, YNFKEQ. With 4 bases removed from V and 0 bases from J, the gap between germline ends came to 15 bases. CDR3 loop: CASSPEVGIVNTEAFF. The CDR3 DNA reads TGTGCCAGCAGCCCGGAGGTCGGTATAGTGAACACTGAAGCTTTCTTT.

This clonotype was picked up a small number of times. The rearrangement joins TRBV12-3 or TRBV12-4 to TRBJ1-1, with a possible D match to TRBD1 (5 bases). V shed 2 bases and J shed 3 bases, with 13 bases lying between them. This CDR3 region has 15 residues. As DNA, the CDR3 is TGTGCCAGCAGTTTACTGGGGGTTCGTGACACTGAAGCTTTCTTT. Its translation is CASSLLGVRDTEAFF.

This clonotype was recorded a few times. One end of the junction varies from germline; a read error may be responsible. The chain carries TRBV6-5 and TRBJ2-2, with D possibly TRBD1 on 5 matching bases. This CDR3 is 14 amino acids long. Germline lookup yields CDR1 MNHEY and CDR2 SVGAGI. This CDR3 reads CASSRQTNTGELFF. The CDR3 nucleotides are TGCGCCAGCAGCCGACAGACGAACACCGGGGAGCTGTTTTTT.

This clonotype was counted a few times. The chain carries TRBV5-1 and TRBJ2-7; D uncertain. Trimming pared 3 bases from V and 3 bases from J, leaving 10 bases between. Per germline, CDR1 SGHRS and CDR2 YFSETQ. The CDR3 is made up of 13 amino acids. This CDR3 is CASSSDQYYEQYF. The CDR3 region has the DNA TGCGCCAGCAGCTCTGACCAGTACTACGAGCAGTACTTC.

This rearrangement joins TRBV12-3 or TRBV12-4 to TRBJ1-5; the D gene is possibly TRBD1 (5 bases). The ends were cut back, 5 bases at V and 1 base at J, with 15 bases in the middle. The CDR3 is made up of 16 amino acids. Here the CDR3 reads CASSPPGGGSNQPQHF. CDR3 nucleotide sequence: TGTGCCAGCAGTCCTCCCGGGGGGGGAAGCAATCAGCCCCAGCATTTT.

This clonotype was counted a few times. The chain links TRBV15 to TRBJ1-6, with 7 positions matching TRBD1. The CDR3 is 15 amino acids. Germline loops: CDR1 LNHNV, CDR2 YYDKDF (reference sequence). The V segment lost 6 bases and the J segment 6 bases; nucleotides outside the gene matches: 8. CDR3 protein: CATRARDRVNSPLHF. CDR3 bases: TGTGCCACCAGAGCGCGAGACAGGGTTAATTCACCCCTCCACTTT.